This T cell receptor (beta chain) was identified in a study of T cell responses to AZD1222 COVID-19 vaccine (dated by TCRdb to the early 2020s). The study in broad terms: TCR sequencing covered more than 230 trial participants: about 210 given two doses of AZD1222 and 26 given two doses of MenACWY control vaccine. Trial participants were enrolled by age into 18-55, 56-69 and 70-plus year subgroups, with about 150, 28 and 57 TCR-sequenced participants respectively. Study-wide conclusions, independent of this receptor: Vaccine-associated CD4 TCRs spanned the whole spike protein, with dominant responses in regions 160-218 and 743-854. Nearly half of unique spike-specific TCRs reportedly recognized epitopes outside regions mutated in the B.1.351 and B.1.1.7 variants. Participants were mostly white British, with more females than males. The authors suggested clonal diversity may have been underestimated. Because no day 14 peak-response samples were available, repertoires were characterized only after the peak T cell response. The 56-69-year group was small, and its depth increase did not reach significance, likely because of low power. Spike-specific TCR breadth and depth rose significantly after two AZD1222 doses compared with day 0 and with MenACWY recipients. Conclusions about previously exposed vaccinees are limited, since just a handful of AZD1222 recipients were seropositive for SARS-CoV-2 at baseline.

The CDR3 regions of human TCRbeta chains were analyzed by immunosequencing. Concerning the study's data processing: TCRs in the repertoires were compared against a reference library of SARS-CoV-2-specific TCRs that had been generated with the MIRA antigen-specificity platform. Breadth was defined as the fraction of unique TCRs that were SARS-CoV-2-associated, and depth was defined as the fraction of total T cells that were SARS-CoV-2-associated. Using the MIRA data, each spike-specific TCR was assigned both to the spike region to which the TCR was reactive and to a CD4 or CD8 class. Log10-transformed breadth and depth values were compared by one-way ANOVA with Sidak's multiple comparisons tests. TCRdb took over this immuneACCESS table, retaining in-frame rearrangements with V and J assigned. Such tables are incomplete; in checked studies, under half of the missing clones stem from an unresolved V gene, and the remainder is unexplained. That table is the source of V, J and clone size, and D and trimming were worked out from the DNA. This sample comprises around 80,000 clones, approximately 83% of them detected only once. The ten largest clones take up 1.3% of the sample.

The sample's time point label is to be understood as: about 28 days (+/-7) after the second vaccine dose. AZD1222 recipients whose second dose came at about 4 weeks and those whose second dose came at about 12 weeks were combined into one group, since spike-specific TCR depth and breadth did not differ between the two schedules. Vaccinee samples were obtained from the UK trials COV001 and COV002, which included a single-blind randomized controlled phase 2/3 trial of AZD1222 (ChAdOx1 nCoV-19) in healthy adults. For TCRbeta chain sequencing, PBMC samples were collected from trial participants at day 0 and at day 28 after the second dose. Relative to germline, V is 8 bases shorter and J is 2 bases shorter, with 13 bases between their ends. From cysteine to phenylalanine, the CDR3 is 14 amino acids long. CDR3 DNA only is kept here, 42 bases in frame from base 1. CDR1 and CDR2 are drawn from the germline V gene (reference sequence): WNHNN, SYGVQD.

The table lists this clone with a few counts. The target of this receptor is not known. Base-call qualities are not available, and no considerably larger clone is one nucleotide away. This TCR derives from an adult who received the AZD1222 COVID-19 vaccine. The source was peripheral blood, collected 28 days after the second AZD1222 dose. Here the chain combines TRBV10-1 and TRBJ2-1; matching of 6 bases hints at TRBD1 as the D gene. The CDR3 amino acid sequence is: CASPDRTTYNEQFF. The DNA is TGCGCCAGCCCTGACAGGACAACCTACAATGAGCAGTTCTTC.